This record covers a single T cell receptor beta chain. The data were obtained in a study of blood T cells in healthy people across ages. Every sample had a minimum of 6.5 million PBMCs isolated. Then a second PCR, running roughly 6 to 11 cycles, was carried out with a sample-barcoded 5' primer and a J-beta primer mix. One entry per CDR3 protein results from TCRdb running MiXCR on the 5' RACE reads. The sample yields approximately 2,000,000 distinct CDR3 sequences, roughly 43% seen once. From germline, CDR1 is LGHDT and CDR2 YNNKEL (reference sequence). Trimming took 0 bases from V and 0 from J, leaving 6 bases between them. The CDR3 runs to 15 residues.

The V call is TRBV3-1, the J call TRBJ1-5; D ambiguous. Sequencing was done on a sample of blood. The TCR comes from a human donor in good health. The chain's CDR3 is CASSQEHLSNQPQHF. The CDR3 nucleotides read TGTGCCAGCAGCCAAGAACACCTTAGCAATCAGCCCCAGCATTTT.